A single sample gave rise to the 9 T cell receptor beta chains below, sequenced in a study of T cell changes during pregnancy in multiple sclerosis. Profiling relied on immunoSEQ multiplex PCR, and the TCRdb table lists in-frame clones only, not all of them. The sample has tens of thousands of clones, 93% seen once; the top ten hold more than 2.5%. The sample was peripheral blood, taken in the second trimester of pregnancy. The receptors derive from a female donor with multiple sclerosis, enrolled in a pregnancy study.

The rearrangement links TRBV2 to TRBJ1-1; 7 nucleotides agree with TRBD1. There are 14 residues in the CDR3. Germline CDR1 reads SNHLY; CDR2 reads FYNNEI. V lost 7 bases, J lost 3 bases, and 8 bases stayed unmatched. The CDR3 sequence is CASNPGTEDTEAFF. Here the CDR3 DNA reads TGTGCCAGCAATCCCGGGACAGAGGACACTGAAGCTTTCTTT. Looking up the rest from reference TRBV2 and TRBJ1-1 gives the full variable domain: EPEVTQTPSHQVTQMGQEVILRCVPISNHLYFYWYRQILGQKVEFLVSFYNNEISEKSEIFDDQFSVERPDGSNFTLKIRSTKLEDSAMYFCASNPGTEDTEAFFGQGTRLTVV.

V gene TRBV13 combines with J gene TRBJ2-7; 7 bases are shared with TRBD1. Per the germline V gene, CDR1 is PRHDT and CDR2 is FYEKMQ (reference sequence). The V segment lost 0 bases and the J segment 6 bases; nucleotides outside the gene matches: 5. This CDR3 is 14 amino acids long. CDR3 sequence (DNA): TGTGCCAGCAGCTTAGGCCAGGGGGTCGGCGAGCAGTACTTC. Translated: CASSLGQGVGEQYF.

This clone has just one count. The chain has TRBV9 and TRBJ1-6; D remains unclear. Germline CDR1 SGDLS, CDR2 YYNGEE. The CDR3 loop spans 16 amino acids. V was pared by 0 bases and J by 0 bases, with 7 bases between. CDR3 sequence reads: CASSVEGDSYNSPLHF. Written as DNA, the CDR3 is TGTGCCAGCAGCGTAGAAGGAGACTCCTATAATTCACCCCTCCACTTT.

This chain connects TRBV30 to TRBJ2-7; D call uncertain. The germline V and J ends were trimmed by 5 bases and 0 bases, with 8 bases remaining between them. CDR3 length: 12 residues. Germline CDR1 GTSNPN, CDR2 SVGIG (reference sequence). The DNA for the CDR3 is TGTGCCTGGGGCCCACCCTCCTACGAGCAGTACTTC. This encodes CAWGPPSYEQYF.

The V and J genes are TRBV7-6 and TRBJ2-5; D is perhaps TRBD2 (5 bases). Germline assignment: CDR1 SGHVS and CDR2 FNYEAQ. The CDR3 has 14 residues. V was pared by 6 bases and J by 0 bases, with 11 bases between. CDR3 region: CASSQTGNQETQYF. CDR3 DNA: TGTGCCAGCAGTCAAACGGGAAACCAAGAGACCCAGTACTTC.

This rearrangement joins TRBV12-5 to TRBJ1-6; the match to TRBD1 covers 8 bases. Germline trimming cut 4 bases from V and 10 bases from J; bases unmatched to any gene: 15. The CDR3 is 17 residues long. Germline V gene lookup returns CDR1 LGHNT and CDR2 FRNRAP. In DNA, the CDR3 is TGTGCTAGTGGTTCACGCCCCGGGGGACAGGTTGCCTCACCCCTCCACTTT. Translation: CASGSRPGGQVASPLHF. The entire variable domain, with the rest obtained from reference TRBV12-5 and TRBJ1-6, is as follows: DARVTQTPRHKVTEMGQEVTMRCQPILGHNTVFWYRQTMMQGLELLAYFRNRAPLDDSGMPKDRFSAEMPDATLATLKIQPSEPRDSAVYFCASGSRPGGQVASPLHFGNGTRLTVT.

The rearrangement links TRBV29-1 to TRBJ2-3, with D perhaps TRBD1 (5 bases). The CDR3 spans 17 residues. V was pared by 0 bases and J by 0 bases, with 16 bases between. The V gene's germline CDR1 is SQVTM and CDR2 ANQGSEA. The CDR3 DNA is TGCAGCGTTGAAGATCTGGAGACCCAGGGAAGCACAGATACGCAGTATTTT. Its protein product is CSVEDLETQGSTDTQYF.

V and J are TRBV6-6 and TRBJ1-5, with 11 positions matching TRBD1. V gave up 5 bases and J gave up 6 bases; unmatched junction bases: 6. The germline V gene has CDR1 MNHNY and CDR2 SVGAGI (reference sequence). The CDR3 is 15 residues long. CDR3 DNA sequence: TGTGCCAGCAGTACGGGACAGGGGGTATCTCAGCCCCAGCATTTT. Protein: CASSTGQGVSQPQHF.

This rearrangement joins TRBV6-5 to TRBJ1-1; D is undetermined. The CDR3 is 13 amino acids. The germline CDR1 and CDR2 sequences are MNHEY and SVGAGI. The germline V and J ends were trimmed by 6 bases and 11 bases, with 19 bases remaining between them. DNA for the CDR3: TGTGCCAGCAGACAACCCCCTCTGGCGCGGGCTTTCTTT. Translation: CASRQPPLARAFF.